This T cell receptor beta chain was recovered during a study of shared clonotypes between healthy human individuals. Study as a whole: Sampling drew on donors who were a couple of women and three men aged 18 to 49.

Details on this clone: Antigen unknown.

Germline CDR1 SEHNR, CDR2 FQNEAQ (reference sequence). V shed 5 bases and J 1 base; nucleotides not matched to a gene: 10. The CDR3 totals 17 residues. Study results and caveats: Sequencing of the sorted subsets was shown by rarefaction to be incomplete despite large depth. The study generally estimated greater richness for naive than memory subsets. Unshared clonotypes carried lower generation probabilities than those common to all four donors.

Profiled with immunoSEQ multiplex PCR; TCRdb holds only in-frame clones, not every one. The table lists hundreds of thousands of clones, around 72% of them singletons. This sequence was found in a man aged 25 to 40 in good health. The sample consisted of memory CD4+ T cells sorted from blood. Described subset: CD45RA-negative fraction. The chain links TRBV7-9 to TRBJ1-5, with 8 nucleotides matching TRBD1. CDR3 amino acids: CASSDPDRGGSNQPQHF. The CDR3 bases are TGTGCCAGCAGCGACCCAGACAGGGGAGGCAGCAATCAGCCCCAGCATTTT. Full variable domain (remainder filled in from reference TRBV7-9 and TRBJ1-5): DTGVSQNPRHKITKRGQNVTFRCDPISEHNRLYWYRQTLGQGPEFLTYFQNEAQLEKSRLLSDRFSAERPKGSFSTLEIQRTEQGDSAMYLCASSDPDRGGSNQPQHFGDGTRLSIL.